One sample yielded the 6 T cell receptor beta chains listed below, sequenced in a study of PD-L1 blockade in urothelial cancer. Clones were read by immunoSEQ multiplex PCR, and TCRdb kept only the in-frame ones, dropping some. In the table there are about 45,000 clones, around 88% of which are singletons. The specimen comprised PBMCs, sampled around atezolizumab (anti-PD-L1) treatment. The receptors shown here come from a man older than 75 with urothelial cancer.

This clone appeared a single time. This chain uses TRBV19 with TRBJ2-5; tentatively, D is TRBD2 (5 bases). The CDR3 has 15 amino acids. CDR1 LNHDA and CDR2 SQIVND come from the germline V gene (reference sequence). The ends were cut back, 9 bases at V and 2 bases at J, with 19 bases in the middle. CDR3 sequence: CASQERAGRQETQYF. The CDR3 DNA is TGTGCCAGCCAGGAGAGGGCAGGTCGACAAGAGACCCAGTACTTC.

The chain joins TRBV4-3 to TRBJ2-1; D is ambiguous. Looked up from germline, CDR1 is LGHNA and CDR2 is YSLEER. CDR3 length: 14 amino acids. V lost 1 base to trimming and J lost 8 bases, with 12 bases between them. The CDR3: CASSQGVRSDEQFF. CDR3 DNA: TGCGCCAGCAGCCAAGGTGTCCGGTCGGATGAGCAGTTCTTC.

This clone was picked up a small number of times. CDR3 DNA: TGTGCCAGCAGCTTACGGTCACAGCCATTGAGCTCCTACAATGAGCAGTTCTTC. Its translation is CASSLRSQPLSSYNEQFF. The chain employs TRBV11-2 and TRBJ2-1; D not certain. The ends were cut back, 2 bases at V and 0 bases at J, with 17 bases in the middle. The CDR3 extends over 18 amino acids. CDR1 is SGHAT and CDR2 is FQNNGV in the germline V gene.

J is TRBJ2-1 and V is TRBV5-4, with 7 bases that match TRBD2. Germline CDR1 is SGHNT and CDR2 is YYREEE (reference sequence). Trimming cost V 4 bases and J 9 bases; bases outside gene matches: 4. The CDR3 is 12 amino acids. CDR3 sequence: CASSQREGEQFF. CDR3 sequence (DNA): TGTGCCAGCAGCCAGAGGGAGGGTGAGCAGTTCTTC.

The J gene is TRBJ1-5, the V gene TRBV7-2, with D possibly being TRBD1 (5 bases). The V gene lost 1 base and the J gene lost 4 bases, with 8 bases spanning the gap. The CDR3 is made up of 14 amino acids. Germline CDR1 SGHTA, CDR2 FQGNSA. The CDR3 DNA sequence: TGTGCCAGCAGCTTAGATAAGGGGAATCAGCCCCAGCATTTT. This codes for CASSLDKGNQPQHF. Full variable domain (remainder filled in from reference TRBV7-2 and TRBJ1-5): GAGVSQSPSNKVTEKGKDVELRCDPISGHTALYWYRQSLGQGLEFLIYFQGNSAPDKSGLPSDRFSAERTGGSVSTLTIQRTQQEDSAVYLCASSLDKGNQPQHFGDGTRLSIL.

V is TRBV19 and J is TRBJ1-4, with TRBD1 as a possible D gene (5 bases). CDR1 and CDR2 (germline): LNHDA, SQIVND (reference sequence). The V end lost 0 bases, the J end lost 8 bases, and 16 bases lay between the germline ends. There are 16 residues in the CDR3. The CDR3 DNA reads TGTGCCAGTAGTATAGATCGGATACAGGCTCGGGAAAAACTGTTTTTT. This translates into CASSIDRIQAREKLFF.